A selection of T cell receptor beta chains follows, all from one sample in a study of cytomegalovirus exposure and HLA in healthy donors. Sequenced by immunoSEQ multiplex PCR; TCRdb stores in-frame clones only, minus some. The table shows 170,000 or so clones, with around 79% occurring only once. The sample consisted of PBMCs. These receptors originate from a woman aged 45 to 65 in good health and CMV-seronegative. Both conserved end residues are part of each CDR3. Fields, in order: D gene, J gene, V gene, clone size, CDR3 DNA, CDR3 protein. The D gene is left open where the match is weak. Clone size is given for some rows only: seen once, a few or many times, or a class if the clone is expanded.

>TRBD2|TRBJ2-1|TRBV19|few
TGTGCCTCCAGGACTAGCGGGGGGAGGAATGAGCAGTTCTTC
CASRTSGGRNEQFF
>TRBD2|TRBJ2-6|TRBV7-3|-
TGTGCCAGCAGCTCCCAACCAGCGGGGGCTGGGGCCAACGTCCTGACTTTC
CASSSQPAGAGANVLTF
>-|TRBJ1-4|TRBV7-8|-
TGTGCCAGCAGCCCGACTGCAGGGGCGAATGAAAAACTGTTTTTT
CASSPTAGANEKLFF
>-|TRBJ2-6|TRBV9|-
TGTGCCAGCAGCGTCAGGGGGGCGATGGACGTCCTGACTTTC
CASSVRGAMDVLTF
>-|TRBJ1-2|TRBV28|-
TGTGCCAGCAGCTACAGGTCCCAAGGCTACACCTTC
CASSYRSQGYTF
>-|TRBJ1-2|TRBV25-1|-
TGTGCCAGCAGTGAATGGGGGGGAAATGGCTACACCTTC
CASSEWGGNGYTF
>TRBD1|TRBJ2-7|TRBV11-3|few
TGTGCCAGCAGCTTAGATCCGACAGGGACCTACGAGCAGTACTTC
CASSLDPTGTYEQYF
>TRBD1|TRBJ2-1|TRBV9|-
TGTGCCAGCAGTCTTCAGCCGGGACAGGGGGCATCTGAGCAGTTCTTC
CASSLQPGQGASEQFF
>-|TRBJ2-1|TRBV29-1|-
TGCAGCGTTGAGAGAGATCTGAATGAGCAGTTCTTC
CSVERDLNEQFF
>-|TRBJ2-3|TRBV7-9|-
TGTGCCAGCAGCTTAACAGGATCCACAGATACGCAGTATTTT
CASSLTGSTDTQYF
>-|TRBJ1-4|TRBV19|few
TGTGCCAGTCGGGAGGGGCAACTGGAAAAACTGTTTTTT
CASREGQLEKLFF
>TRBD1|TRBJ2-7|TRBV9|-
TGTGCCAGCAGCGCCCAGACAGGGGGCTCCTACGAGCAGTACTTC
CASSAQTGGSYEQYF
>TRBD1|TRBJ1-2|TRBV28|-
TGTGCCAGCAGTGTGACAGGGAACTATGGCTACACCTTC
CASSVTGNYGYTF
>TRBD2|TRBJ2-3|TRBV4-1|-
TGCGCCAGCAGCCTAATAGGGACTAGCGGGGGGGCTGTGGGAGATACGCAGTATTTT
CASSLIGTSGGAVGDTQYF
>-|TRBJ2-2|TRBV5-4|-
TGTGCCAGCAGCTTGGCTAGCTTCTCTACCGGGGAGCTGTTTTTT
CASSLASFSTGELFF
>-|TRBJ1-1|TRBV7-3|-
TGTGCCAGCAGCTTATTTCGGGCAGGGTCTAACACTGAAGCTTTCTTT
CASSLFRAGSNTEAFF
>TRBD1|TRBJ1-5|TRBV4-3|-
TGCGCCAGCAGCCAAGATCTCGGGACAGCTCATAGCAATCAGCCCCAGCATTTT
CASSQDLGTAHSNQPQHF
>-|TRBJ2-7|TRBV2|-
TGTGCCAGCAGCGATCTAGGGTGGGGACCGGGAGCCTACGAGCAGTACTTC
CASSDLGWGPGAYEQYF
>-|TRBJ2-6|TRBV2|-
TGTGCCAGCAGTGAAGCGCTTCGAGATTCTGGGGCCAACGTCCTGACTTTC
CASSEALRDSGANVLTF
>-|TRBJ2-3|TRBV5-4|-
TGTGCCAGCAGCTTGGAGGCGGGGCGTGGTTCGGATACGCAGTATTTT
CASSLEAGRGSDTQYF
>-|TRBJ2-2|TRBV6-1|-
TGTGCCAGCAGTGAGCAGGGGTACACCGGGGAGCTGTTTTTT
CASSEQGYTGELFF
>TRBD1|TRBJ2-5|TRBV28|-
TGTGCCAGCAGCGACAGGGTCCAAGAGACCCAGTACTTC
CASSDRVQETQYF
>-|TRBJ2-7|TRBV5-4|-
TGTGCCTGGGGACTCGAGCAGTACTTC
CAWGLEQYF
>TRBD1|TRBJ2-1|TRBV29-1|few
TGCAGCGCCCTCCGACAGGGGCGAGTGGATGAGCAGTTCTTC
CSALRQGRVDEQFF
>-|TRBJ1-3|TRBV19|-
TGTGCCAGTAGTATCACCACAGGAAACACCATATATTTT
CASSITTGNTIYF
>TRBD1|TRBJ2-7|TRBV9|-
TGTGCCAGCAGCGCAGCTTCAGGGGGCTCCTACGAGCAGTACTTC
CASSAASGGSYEQYF
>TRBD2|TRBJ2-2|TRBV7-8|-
TGTGCCAGCAGCTTTATAGCGGGGGAGGACGGGGAGCTGTTTTTT
CASSFIAGEDGELFF
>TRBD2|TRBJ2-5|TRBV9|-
TGTGCCAGCAGCCTTACTAGCGGGAAAGAGACCCAGTACTTC
CASSLTSGKETQYF
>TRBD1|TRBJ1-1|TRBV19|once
TGTGCCAGTGCGACAGGGAAAATGAACACTGAAGCTTTCTTT
CASATGKMNTEAFF
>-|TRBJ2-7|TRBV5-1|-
TGCGCCAGCAGCTTAGCTCAGGGGAACGAGCAGTACTTC
CASSLAQGNEQYF
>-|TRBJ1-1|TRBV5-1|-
TGCGCCAGCAGCTCTACCCCCCACCAGCGGACTGAAGCTTTCTTT
CASSSTPHQRTEAFF
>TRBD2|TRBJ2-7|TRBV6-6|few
TGTGCCAGCACCCCCCGGGAGGAGGGCTCCTACGAGCAGTACTTC
CASTPREEGSYEQYF
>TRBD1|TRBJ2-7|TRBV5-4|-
TGTGCCAGCAGCTTGTCTAGGGGGCCCTACGAGCAGTACTTC
CASSLSRGPYEQYF
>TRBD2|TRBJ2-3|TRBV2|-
TGTGCCAGCACTAGCGGGCGAATAGATACGCAGTATTTT
CASTSGRIDTQYF
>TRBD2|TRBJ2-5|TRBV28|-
TGTGCCAGCAGTTTAAGACTAGCGCGAGAGACCCAGTACTTC
CASSLRLARETQYF
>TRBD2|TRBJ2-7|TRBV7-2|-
TGTGCCAGCAGCAGGGGACCAGCGGGATCGTACGAGCAGTACTTC
CASSRGPAGSYEQYF
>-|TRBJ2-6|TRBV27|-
TGTGCCAGCAGTTTAAGTTTCGCTACCGGGGCCAACGTCCTGACTTTC
CASSLSFATGANVLTF
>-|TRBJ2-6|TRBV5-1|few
TGCGCCAGCAGCTTGGCCGCAGGTTCTGGGGCCAACGTCCTGACTTTC
CASSLAAGSGANVLTF
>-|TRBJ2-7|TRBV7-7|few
TGTGCCAGCAGCATAAGCCGGGGTCTCGAGCAGTACTTC
CASSISRGLEQYF
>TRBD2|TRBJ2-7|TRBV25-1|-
TGTGCCAGCAGTCCCCGGGTAGCGGGATCCTACGAGCAGTACTTC
CASSPRVAGSYEQYF
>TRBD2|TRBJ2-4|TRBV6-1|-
TGTGCCAGCAAAGGACTAGCGGGGTCGGAGGTTCAGTACTTC
CASKGLAGSEVQYF
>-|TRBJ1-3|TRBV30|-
TGTGCCGCCTCGGACGGGATCTCTGGAAACACCATATATTTT
CAASDGISGNTIYF
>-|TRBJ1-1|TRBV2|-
TGTGCCAGCATTCGCTCAGGATTGAACACTGAAGCTTTCTTT
CASIRSGLNTEAFF
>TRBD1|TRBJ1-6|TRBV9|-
TGTGCCAGCAGCGCGCGGGACAGGGGGAAGGCGGTTTCACCCCTCCACTTT
CASSARDRGKAVSPLHF
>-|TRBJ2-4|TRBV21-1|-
TGTGCCAGCATCGGGGGGGGGTGGAACATTACACTAGCCAAAAACATTCAGTACTTC
CASIGGGWNITLAKNIQYF
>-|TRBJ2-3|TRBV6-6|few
TGTGCCAGCAGTAGATCGACGGGAGATACGCAGTATTTT
CASSRSTGDTQYF
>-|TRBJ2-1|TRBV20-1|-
TGCAGTGCTGACAGGTCCAATGAGCAGTTCTTC
CSADRSNEQFF
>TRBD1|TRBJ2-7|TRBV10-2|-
TGCGCCAGCAGTGAGTGGGACAGGGGTTACGAGCAGTACTTC
CASSEWDRGYEQYF
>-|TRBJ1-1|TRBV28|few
TGTGCCAGCATTACCCGGGTGGGAGCTTTCTTT
CASITRVGAFF
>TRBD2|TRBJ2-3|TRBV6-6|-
TGTGCCAGCAGTTACGCGGGAGTGGTGACAGATACGCAGTATTTT
CASSYAGVVTDTQYF
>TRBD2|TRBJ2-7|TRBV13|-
TGTGCCAGCAGCCTCCTCGGGGTAGCGGGGATCTACGAGCAGTACTTC
CASSLLGVAGIYEQYF
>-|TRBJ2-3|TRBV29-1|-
TGCAGCGTTGTCCGGGGAACAGATACGCAGTATTTT
CSVVRGTDTQYF
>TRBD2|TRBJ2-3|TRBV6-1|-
TGTGCCAGCAGTGAAATTGGCGGGAGAGCAGATACGCAGTATTTT
CASSEIGGRADTQYF
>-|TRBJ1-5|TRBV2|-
TGTGCCAGCAGTGAATGGCGCAATCAGCCCCAGCATTTT
CASSEWRNQPQHF
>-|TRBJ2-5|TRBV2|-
TGTGCCAGCAGGGGCGGGACGGCCGGGGAGACCCAGTACTTC
CASRGGTAGETQYF
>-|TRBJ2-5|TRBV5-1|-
TGCGCCAGCAGCCGGGACTCCCAAGAGACCCAGTACTTC
CASSRDSQETQYF
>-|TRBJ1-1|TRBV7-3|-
TGTGCCAGCGGCCCTGACAGGAACACTGAAGCTTTCTTT
CASGPDRNTEAFF